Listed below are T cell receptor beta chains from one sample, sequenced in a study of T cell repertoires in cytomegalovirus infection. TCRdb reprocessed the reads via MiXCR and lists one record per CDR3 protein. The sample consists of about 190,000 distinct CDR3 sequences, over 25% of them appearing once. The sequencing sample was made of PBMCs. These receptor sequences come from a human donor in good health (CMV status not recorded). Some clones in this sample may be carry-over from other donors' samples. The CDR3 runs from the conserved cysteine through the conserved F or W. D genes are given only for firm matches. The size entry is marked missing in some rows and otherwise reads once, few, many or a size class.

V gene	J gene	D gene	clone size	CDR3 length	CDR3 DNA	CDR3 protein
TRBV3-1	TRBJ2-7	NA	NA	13	TGTGCCAGCGGGGTAAGAAGATCCTACGAGCAGTACTTC	CASGVRRSYEQYF
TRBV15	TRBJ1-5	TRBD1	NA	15	TGTGCCACCAGCGGGGACAGGATTCCCAATCAGCCCCAGCATTTT	CATSGDRIPNQPQHF
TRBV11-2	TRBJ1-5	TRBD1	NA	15	TGTGCCAGCAGTTGGGGACAGGGTCTCAATCAGCCCCAGCATTTT	CASSWGQGLNQPQHF
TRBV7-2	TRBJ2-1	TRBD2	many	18	TGTGCCAGCAGACTGGGACTAGCGGGGGGAAGGTCCTACAATGAGCAGTTCTTC	CASRLGLAGGRSYNEQFF
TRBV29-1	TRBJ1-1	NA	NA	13	TGCAGCGTTGGGGGCGGATCGAACACTGAAGCTTTCTTT	CSVGGGSNTEAFF
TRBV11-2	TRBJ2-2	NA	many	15	TGTGCCAGCAGCGAGGCAGGGTTGAACACCGGGGAGCTGTTTTTT	CASSEAGLNTGELFF
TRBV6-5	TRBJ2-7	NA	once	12	TGTGCCAGCAGCCGCGACCGTTACGAGCAGTACTTC	CASSRDRYEQYF
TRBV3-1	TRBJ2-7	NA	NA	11	TGTGCCAGCAGCCAAAACTACGAGCAGTACTTC	CASSQNYEQYF
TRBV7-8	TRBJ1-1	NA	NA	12	TGTGCCAGCAGCTTAGCGCTGACTGAAGCTTTCTTT	CASSLALTEAFF
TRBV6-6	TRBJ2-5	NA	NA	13	TGTGCCAGCAGCGTTAGGGGAAGCGAGACCCAGTACTTC	CASSVRGSETQYF
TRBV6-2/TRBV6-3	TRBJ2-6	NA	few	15	TGTGCCAGCAGTGGCCGGGGGCGAGGGGCCAACGTCCTGACTTTC	CASSGRGRGANVLTF
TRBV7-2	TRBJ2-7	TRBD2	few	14	TGTGCCAGCAGCTTAGGCGGGGGGGAGGGCGAGCAGTACTTC	CASSLGGGEGEQYF
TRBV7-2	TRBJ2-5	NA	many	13	TGTGCCAGCAGCTTAGCGAGTCGGGAGACCCAGTACTTC	CASSLASRETQYF
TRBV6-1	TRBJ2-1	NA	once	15	TGTGCCAGCAGTGAAGAACAGCAGACCTACAATGAGCAGTTCTTC	CASSEEQQTYNEQFF
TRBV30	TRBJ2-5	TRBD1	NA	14	TGTGCCTGGAGTGAGGGACAGGGCCCAGAGACCCAGTACTTC	CAWSEGQGPETQYF
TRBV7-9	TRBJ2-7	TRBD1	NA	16	TGTGCCAGCAGCGCCTACAGGGGGCAGATTGGTTACGAGCAGTACTTC	CASSAYRGQIGYEQYF
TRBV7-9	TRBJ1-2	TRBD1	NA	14	TGTGCCAGCAGCCGTGGGACAGCGAACTATGGCTACACCTTC	CASSRGTANYGYTF
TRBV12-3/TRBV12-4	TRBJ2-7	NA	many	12	TGTGCCAGCAGTCTGGGGCCCTGGGAGCAGTACTTC	CASSLGPWEQYF
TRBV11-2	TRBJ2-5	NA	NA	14	TGTGCCAGCAGCTTAGCCCCCAACCAAGAGACCCAGTACTTC	CASSLAPNQETQYF
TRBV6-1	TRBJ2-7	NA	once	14	TGTGCCAGCATCAAGGACCGACAGAATGACGAGCAGTACTTC	CASIKDRQNDEQYF
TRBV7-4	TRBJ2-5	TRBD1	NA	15	TGTGCCAGCAGCTTAGGACAGGGGTACCAAGAGACCCAGTACTTC	CASSLGQGYQETQYF
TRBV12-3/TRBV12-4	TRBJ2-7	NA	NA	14	TGTGCCAGCAGTTTCTCTGTAGGGACGGACGAGCAGTACTTC	CASSFSVGTDEQYF
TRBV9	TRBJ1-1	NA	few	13	TGTGCCAGCAGCCCTTTGGAGGGCACTGAAGCTTTCTTT	CASSPLEGTEAFF
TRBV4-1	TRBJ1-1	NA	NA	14	TGCGCCAGCAGCCAATCCCCAATCCCATCTGAAGCTTTCTTT	CASSQSPIPSEAFF
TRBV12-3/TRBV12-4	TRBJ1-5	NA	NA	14	TGTGCCAGCAGTTTAGGAATCCCTCCCGAGCCCCAGCATTTT	CASSLGIPPEPQHF
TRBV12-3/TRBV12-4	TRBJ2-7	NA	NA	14	TGTGCCAGCAGTTTAAAGGGGGGACTCTACGAGCAGTACTTC	CASSLKGGLYEQYF
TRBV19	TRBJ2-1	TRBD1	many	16	TGTGCCAGTAGTTCCTTACAGGGGGCTTCTAACAATGAGCAGTTCTTC	CASSSLQGASNNEQFF
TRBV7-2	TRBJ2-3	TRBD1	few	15	TGTGCCAGCAGCTTCGACAGGGGACAGACAGATACGCAGTATTTT	CASSFDRGQTDTQYF
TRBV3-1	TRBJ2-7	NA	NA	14	TGTGCCAGCAGCCAAGACAGGTACTCCTACGAGCAGTACTTC	CASSQDRYSYEQYF
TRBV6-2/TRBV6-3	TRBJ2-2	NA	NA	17	TGTGCCAGCAGTTCTAAACCGACAGGGGAGGGCACCGGGGAGCTGTTTTTT	CASSSKPTGEGTGELFF
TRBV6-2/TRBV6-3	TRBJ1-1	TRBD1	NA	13	TGTGCCAGCAGTTACGGGACAGGGGGTGAAGCTTTCTTT	CASSYGTGGEAFF
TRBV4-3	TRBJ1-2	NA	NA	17	TGCGCCAGCAGCCAATGCGGCCCTGGACAGCTAAACTATGGCTACACCTTC	CASSQCGPGQLNYGYTF
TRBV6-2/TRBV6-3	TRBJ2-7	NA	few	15	TGTGCCAGCAGCCAACTTCAGGAGGGGCCCTACGAGCAGTACTTC	CASSQLQEGPYEQYF
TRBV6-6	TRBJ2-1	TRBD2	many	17	TGTGCCAGCAGTTACTGGGGACTAGCGGGCATTTACAATGAGCAGTTCTTC	CASSYWGLAGIYNEQFF
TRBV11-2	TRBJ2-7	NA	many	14	TGTGCCAGCAGCTACCAGGTCAGCTCCTACGAGCAGTACTTC	CASSYQVSSYEQYF
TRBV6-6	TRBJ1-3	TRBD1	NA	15	TGTGCCAGCACCATGACAGGGGAAAGCGGAAACAACATATATTTT	CASTMTGESGNNIYF
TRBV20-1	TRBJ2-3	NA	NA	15	TGCAGTGCCACCCCCCCTCAAGGGGTCACAGATACGCAGTATTTT	CSATPPQGVTDTQYF
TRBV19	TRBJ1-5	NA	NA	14	TGTGCCAGTAGTCCCCGGGCGGTAAATCAGCCCCAGCATTTT	CASSPRAVNQPQHF
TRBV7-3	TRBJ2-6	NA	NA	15	TGTGCCAGCAGCTATACAGGGACTGGGGCCAACGTCCTGACTTTC	CASSYTGTGANVLTF
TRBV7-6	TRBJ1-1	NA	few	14	TGTGCCAGCCTGCAATCGGGCCAGAGAAATGAAGCTTTCTTT	CASLQSGQRNEAFF
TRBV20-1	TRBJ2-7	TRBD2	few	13	TGCAGTGCTCTGATCGGACTAGCCGACGAGCAGTACTTC	CSALIGLADEQYF